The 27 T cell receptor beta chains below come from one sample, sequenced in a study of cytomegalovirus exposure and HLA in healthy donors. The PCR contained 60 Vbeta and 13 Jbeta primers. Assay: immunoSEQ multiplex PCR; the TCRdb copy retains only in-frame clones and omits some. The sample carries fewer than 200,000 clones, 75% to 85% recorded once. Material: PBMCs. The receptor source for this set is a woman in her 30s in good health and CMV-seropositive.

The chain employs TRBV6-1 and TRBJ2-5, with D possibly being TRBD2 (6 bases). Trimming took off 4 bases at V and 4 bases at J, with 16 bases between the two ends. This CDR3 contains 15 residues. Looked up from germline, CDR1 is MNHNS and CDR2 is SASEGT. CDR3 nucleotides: TGTGCCAGCAGTGTATTGGTGGGGGGAGGAGAGACCCAGTACTTC. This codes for CASSVLVGGGETQYF.

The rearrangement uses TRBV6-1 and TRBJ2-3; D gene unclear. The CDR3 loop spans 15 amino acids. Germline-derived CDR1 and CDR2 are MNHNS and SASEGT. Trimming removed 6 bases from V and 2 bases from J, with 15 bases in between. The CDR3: CASSARGHHTDTQYF. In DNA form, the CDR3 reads TGTGCCAGCAGCGCCCGAGGCCACCACACAGATACGCAGTATTTT.

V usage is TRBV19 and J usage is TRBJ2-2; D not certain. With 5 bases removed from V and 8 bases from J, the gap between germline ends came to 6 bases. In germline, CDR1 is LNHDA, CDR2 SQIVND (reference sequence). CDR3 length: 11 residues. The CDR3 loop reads CASSVSGELFF. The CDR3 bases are TGTGCCAGTAGTGTCTCTGGGGAGCTGTTTTTT.

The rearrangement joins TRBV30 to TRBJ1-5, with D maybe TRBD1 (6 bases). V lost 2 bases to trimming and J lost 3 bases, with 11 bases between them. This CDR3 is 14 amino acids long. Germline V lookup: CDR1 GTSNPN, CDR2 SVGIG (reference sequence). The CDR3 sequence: CAWSRGGPNQPQHF. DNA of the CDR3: TGTGCCTGGAGTCGGGGGGGGCCCAATCAGCCCCAGCATTTT.

CDR3 DNA: TGTGCCAGCAGGTCAATGAACACTGAAGCTTTCTTT. Its protein product is CASRSMNTEAFF. V usage is TRBV7-9 and J usage is TRBJ1-1, with D uncertain. Germline V gene data show CDR1 as SEHNR and CDR2 as FQNEAQ (reference sequence). The V end was cut by 6 bases, the J end by 0 bases, with 5 bases between. The CDR3 covers 12 residues.

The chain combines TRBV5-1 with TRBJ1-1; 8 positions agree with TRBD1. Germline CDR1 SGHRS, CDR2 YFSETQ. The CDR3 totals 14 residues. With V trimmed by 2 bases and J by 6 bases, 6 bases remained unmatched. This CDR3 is CASSFGTGGAEAFF. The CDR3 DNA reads TGCGCCAGCAGCTTCGGGACAGGTGGTGCTGAAGCTTTCTTT.

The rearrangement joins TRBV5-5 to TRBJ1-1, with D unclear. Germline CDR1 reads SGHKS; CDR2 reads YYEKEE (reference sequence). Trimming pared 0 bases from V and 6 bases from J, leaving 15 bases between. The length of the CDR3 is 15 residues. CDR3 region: CASSLAPGDVSEAFF. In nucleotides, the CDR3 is TGTGCCAGCAGCTTGGCCCCCGGGGATGTGTCTGAAGCTTTCTTT. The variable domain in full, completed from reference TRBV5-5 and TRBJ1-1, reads DAGVTQSPTHLIKTRGQQVTLRCSPISGHKSVSWYQQVLGQGPQFIFQYYEKEERGRGNFPDRFSARQFPNYSSELNVNALLLGDSALYLCASSLAPGDVSEAFFGQGTRLTVV.

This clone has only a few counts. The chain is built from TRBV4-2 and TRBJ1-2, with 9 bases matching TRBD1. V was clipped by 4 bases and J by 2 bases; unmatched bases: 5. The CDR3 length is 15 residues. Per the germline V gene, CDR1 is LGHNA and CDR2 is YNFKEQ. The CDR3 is CASSRDRAPNYGYTF. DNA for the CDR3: TGTGCCAGCAGCCGGGACAGGGCCCCCAACTATGGCTACACCTTC.

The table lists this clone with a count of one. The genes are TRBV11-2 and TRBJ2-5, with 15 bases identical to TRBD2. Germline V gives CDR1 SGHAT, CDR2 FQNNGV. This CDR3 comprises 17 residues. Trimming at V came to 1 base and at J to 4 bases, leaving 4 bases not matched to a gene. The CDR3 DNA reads TGTGCCAGCAGCTTAGTAGGGACTAGCGGGGGGTCAGAGACCCAGTACTTC. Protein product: CASSLVGTSGGSETQYF. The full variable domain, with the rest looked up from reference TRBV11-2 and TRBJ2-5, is EAGVAQSPRYKIIEKRQSVAFWCNPISGHATLYWYQQILGQGPKLLIQFQNNGVVDDSQLPKDRFSAERLKGVDSTLKIQPAKLEDSAVYLCASSLVGTSGGSETQYFGPGTRLLVL.

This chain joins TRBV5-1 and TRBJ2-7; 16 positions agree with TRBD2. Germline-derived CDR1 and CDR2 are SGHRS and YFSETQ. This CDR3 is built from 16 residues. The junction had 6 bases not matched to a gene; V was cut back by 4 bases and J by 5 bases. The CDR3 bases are TGCGCCAGCAGCGCCGGGACTAGCGGGAGGGCCGACGAGCAGTACTTC. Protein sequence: CASSAGTSGRADEQYF.

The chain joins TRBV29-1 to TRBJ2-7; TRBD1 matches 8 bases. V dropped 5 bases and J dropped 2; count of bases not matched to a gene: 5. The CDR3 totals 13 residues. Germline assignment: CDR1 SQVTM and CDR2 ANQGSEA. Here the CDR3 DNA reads TGCAGCGTTTTTAGACAGGGGACCTACGAGCAGTACTTC. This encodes CSVFRQGTYEQYF.

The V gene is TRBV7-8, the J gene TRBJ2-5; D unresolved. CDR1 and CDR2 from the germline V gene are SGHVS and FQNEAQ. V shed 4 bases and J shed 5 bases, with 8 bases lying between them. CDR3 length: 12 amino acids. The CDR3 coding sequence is TGTGCCAGCAGCTCGCGTTGGGAGACCCAGTACTTC. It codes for CASSSRWETQYF.

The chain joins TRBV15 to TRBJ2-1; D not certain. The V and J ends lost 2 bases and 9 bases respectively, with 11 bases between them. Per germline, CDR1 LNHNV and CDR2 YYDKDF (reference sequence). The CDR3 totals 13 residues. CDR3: CATSRLEASEQFF. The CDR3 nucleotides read TGTGCCACCAGCAGATTAGAGGCTTCTGAGCAGTTCTTC.

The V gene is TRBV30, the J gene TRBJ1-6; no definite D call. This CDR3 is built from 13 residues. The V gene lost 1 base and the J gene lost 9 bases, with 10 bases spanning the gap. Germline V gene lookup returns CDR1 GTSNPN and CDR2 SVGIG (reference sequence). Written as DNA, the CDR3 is TGTGCCTGGAGTGCCTATATCGGTTCACCCCTCCACTTT. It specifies CAWSAYIGSPLHF. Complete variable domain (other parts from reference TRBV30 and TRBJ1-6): SQTIHQWPATLVQPVGSPLSLECTVEGTSNPNLYWYRQAAGRGLQLLFYSVGIGQISSEVPQNLSASRPQDRQFILSSKKLLLSDSGFYLCAWSAYIGSPLHFGNGTRLTVT.

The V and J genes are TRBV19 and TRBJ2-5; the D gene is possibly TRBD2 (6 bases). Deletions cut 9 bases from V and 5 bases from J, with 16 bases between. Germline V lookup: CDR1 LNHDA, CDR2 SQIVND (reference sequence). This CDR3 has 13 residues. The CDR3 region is CASARGTTETQYF. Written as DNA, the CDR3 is TGTGCCAGCGCGCGCGGGACGACGGAGACCCAGTACTTC.

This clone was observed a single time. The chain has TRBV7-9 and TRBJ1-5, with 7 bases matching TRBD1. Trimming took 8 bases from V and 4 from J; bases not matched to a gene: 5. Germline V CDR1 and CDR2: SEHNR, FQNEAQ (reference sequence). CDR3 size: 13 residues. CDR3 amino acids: CASRTGENQPQHF. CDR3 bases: TGTGCCAGCCGGACAGGCGAGAATCAGCCCCAGCATTTT.

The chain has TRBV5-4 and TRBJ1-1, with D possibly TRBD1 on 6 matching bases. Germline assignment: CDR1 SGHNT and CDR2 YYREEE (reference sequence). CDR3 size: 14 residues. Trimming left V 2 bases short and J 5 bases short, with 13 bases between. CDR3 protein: CASSFGQGRTEAFF. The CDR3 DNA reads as TGTGCCAGCAGCTTCGGCCAGGGGAGAACTGAAGCTTTCTTT.

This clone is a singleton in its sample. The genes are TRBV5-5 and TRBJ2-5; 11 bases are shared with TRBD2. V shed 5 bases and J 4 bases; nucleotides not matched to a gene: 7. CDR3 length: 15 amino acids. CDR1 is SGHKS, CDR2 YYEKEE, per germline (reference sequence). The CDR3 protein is CASRVASGRLETQYF. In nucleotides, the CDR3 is TGTGCCAGCAGGGTGGCTAGCGGGAGGTTAGAGACCCAGTACTTC. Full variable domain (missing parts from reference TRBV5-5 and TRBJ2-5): DAGVTQSPTHLIKTRGQQVTLRCSPISGHKSVSWYQQVLGQGPQFIFQYYEKEERGRGNFPDRFSARQFPNYSSELNVNALLLGDSALYLCASRVASGRLETQYFGPGTRLLVL.

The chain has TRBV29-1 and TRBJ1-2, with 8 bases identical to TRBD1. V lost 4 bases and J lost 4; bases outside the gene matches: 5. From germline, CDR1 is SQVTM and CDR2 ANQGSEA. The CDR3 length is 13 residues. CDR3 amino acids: CSVVAGGIYGYTF. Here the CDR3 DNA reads TGCAGCGTTGTGGCAGGGGGCATCTATGGCTACACCTTC.

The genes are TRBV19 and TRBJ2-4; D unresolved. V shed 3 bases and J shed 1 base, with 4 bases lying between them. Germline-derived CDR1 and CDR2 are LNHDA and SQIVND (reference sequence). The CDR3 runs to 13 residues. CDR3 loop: CASSIRAKNIQYF. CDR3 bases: TGTGCCAGTAGTATCAGGGCCAAAAACATTCAGTACTTC.

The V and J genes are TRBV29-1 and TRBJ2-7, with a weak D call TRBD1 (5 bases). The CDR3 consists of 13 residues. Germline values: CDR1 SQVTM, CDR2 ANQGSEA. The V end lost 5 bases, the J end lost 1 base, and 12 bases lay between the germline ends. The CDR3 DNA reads TGCAGCGTTCCGTCAGGGTCTTCCTACGAGCAGTACTTC. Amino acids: CSVPSGSSYEQYF.

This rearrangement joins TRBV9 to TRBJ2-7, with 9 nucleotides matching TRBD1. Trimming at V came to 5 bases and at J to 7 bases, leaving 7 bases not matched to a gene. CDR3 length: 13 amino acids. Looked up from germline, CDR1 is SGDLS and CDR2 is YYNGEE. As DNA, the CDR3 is TGTGCCAGCAGTTACTCGGACAGGGGTGAGCAGTACTTC. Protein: CASSYSDRGEQYF.

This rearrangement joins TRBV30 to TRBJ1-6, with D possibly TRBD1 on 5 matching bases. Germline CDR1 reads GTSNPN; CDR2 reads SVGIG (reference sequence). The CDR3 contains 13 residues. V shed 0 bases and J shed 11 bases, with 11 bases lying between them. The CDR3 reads CAWSVGGKTPLHF. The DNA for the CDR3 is TGTGCCTGGAGTGTGGGGGGGAAGACACCCCTCCACTTT.

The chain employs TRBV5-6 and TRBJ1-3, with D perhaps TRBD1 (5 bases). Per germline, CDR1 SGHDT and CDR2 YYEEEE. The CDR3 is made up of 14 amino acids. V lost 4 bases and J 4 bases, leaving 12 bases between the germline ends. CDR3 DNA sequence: TGTGCCAGCAGCCTCCGGGGGGTCGGAAACACCATATATTTT. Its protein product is CASSLRGVGNTIYF.

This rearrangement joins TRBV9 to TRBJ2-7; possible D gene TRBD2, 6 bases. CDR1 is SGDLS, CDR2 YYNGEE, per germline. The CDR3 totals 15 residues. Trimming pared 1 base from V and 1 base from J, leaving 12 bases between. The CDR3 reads CASSVIADDSYEQYF. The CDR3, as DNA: TGTGCCAGCAGCGTAATAGCGGATGATTCCTACGAGCAGTACTTC.

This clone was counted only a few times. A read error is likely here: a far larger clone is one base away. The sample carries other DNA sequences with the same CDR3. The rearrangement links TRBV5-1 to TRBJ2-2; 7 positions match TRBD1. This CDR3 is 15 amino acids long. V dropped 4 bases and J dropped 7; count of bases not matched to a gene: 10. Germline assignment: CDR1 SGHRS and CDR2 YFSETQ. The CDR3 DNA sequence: TGCGCCAGCAGCCCAGAGACAGGGTATGTCGGGGAGCTGTTTTTT. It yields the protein CASSPETGYVGELFF.

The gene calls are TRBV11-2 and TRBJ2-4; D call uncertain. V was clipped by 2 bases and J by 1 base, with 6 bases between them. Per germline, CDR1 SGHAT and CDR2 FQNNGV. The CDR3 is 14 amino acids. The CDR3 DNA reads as TGTGCCAGCAGCTTACGTATGGCCAAAAACATTCAGTACTTC. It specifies CASSLRMAKNIQYF.